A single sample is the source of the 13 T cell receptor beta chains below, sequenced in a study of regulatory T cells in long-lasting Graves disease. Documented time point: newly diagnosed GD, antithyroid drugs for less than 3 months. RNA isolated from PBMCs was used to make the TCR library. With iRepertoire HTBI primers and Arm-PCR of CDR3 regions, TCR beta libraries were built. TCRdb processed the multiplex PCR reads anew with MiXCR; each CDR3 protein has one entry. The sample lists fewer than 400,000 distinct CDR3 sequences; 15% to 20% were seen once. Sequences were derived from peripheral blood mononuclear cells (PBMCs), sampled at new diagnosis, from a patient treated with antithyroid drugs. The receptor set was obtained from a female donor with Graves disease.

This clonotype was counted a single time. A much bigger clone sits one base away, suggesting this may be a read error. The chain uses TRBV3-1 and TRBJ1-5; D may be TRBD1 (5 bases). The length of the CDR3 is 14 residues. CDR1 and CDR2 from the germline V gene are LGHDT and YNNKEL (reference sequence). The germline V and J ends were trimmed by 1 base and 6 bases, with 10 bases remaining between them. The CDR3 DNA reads TGTGCCAGCAGCCAAGGGGGCGGGGTTCAGCCCCAGCATTTT. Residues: CASSQGGGVQPQHF.

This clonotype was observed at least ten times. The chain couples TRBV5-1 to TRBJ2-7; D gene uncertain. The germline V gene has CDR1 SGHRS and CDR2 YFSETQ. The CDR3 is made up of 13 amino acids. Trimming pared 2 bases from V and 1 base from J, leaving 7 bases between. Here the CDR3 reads CASSFSLSYEQYF. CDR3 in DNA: TGCGCCAGCAGCTTCAGTTTGTCCTACGAGCAGTACTTC.

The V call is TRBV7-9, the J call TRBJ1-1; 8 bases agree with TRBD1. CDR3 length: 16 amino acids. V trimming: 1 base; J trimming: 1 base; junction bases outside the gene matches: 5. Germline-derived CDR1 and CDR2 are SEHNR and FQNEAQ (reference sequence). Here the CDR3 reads CASSLVQGTGNTEAFF. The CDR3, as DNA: TGTGCCAGCAGCTTAGTCCAGGGGACAGGGAACACTGAAGCTTTCTTT. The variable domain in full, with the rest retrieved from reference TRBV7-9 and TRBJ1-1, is DTGVSQNPRHKITKRGQNVTFRCDPISEHNRLYWYRQTLGQGPEFLTYFQNEAQLEKSRLLSDRFSAERPKGSFSTLEIQRTEQGDSAMYLCASSLVQGTGNTEAFFGQGTRLTVV.

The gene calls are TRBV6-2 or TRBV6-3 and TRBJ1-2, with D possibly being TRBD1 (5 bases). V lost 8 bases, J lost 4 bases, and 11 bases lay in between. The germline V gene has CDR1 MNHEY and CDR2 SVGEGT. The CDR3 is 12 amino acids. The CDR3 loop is CASWAGSYGYTF. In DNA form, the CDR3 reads TGTGCCAGCTGGGCAGGGTCCTATGGCTACACCTTC.

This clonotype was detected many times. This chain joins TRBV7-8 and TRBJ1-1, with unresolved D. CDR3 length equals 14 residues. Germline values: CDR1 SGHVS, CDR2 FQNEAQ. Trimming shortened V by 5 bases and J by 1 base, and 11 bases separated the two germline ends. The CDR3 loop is CASSLIRGNTEAFF. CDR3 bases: TGTGCCAGCAGCCTGATCCGGGGGAACACTGAAGCTTTCTTT.

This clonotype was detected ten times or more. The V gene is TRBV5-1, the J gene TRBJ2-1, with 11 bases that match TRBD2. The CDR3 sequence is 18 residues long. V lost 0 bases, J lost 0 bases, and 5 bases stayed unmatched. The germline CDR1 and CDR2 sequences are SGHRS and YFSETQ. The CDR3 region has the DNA TGCGCCAGCAGCTTGGGTCTAGCGGGAGGCTTCTCCTACAATGAGCAGTTCTTC. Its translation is CASSLGLAGGFSYNEQFF.

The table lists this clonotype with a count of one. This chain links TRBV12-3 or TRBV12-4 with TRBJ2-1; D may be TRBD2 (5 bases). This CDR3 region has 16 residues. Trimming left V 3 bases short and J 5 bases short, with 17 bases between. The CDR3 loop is CASSFFSGGYHNEQFF. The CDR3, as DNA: TGTGCCAGCAGTTTTTTTTCGGGCGGGTACCACAATGAGCAGTTCTTC.

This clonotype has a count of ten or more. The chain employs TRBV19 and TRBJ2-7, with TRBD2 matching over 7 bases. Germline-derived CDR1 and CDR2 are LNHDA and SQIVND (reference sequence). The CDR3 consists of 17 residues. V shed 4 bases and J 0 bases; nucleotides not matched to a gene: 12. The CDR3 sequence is CASSRAPSGGNSYEQYF. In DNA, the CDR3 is TGTGCCAGTAGTAGGGCGCCCTCGGGAGGAAACTCCTACGAGCAGTACTTC.

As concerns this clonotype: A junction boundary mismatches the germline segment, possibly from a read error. The CDR3 bases are TGTGCCAGCAGCCTAGGACGGGCGGGCGGGCAGCTCTTC. It encodes CASSLGRAGGQLF. The chain combines TRBV7-9 with TRBJ2-1; D is perhaps TRBD2 (5 bases). Per the germline V gene, CDR1 is SEHNR and CDR2 is FQNEAQ (reference sequence). This CDR3 spans 13 amino acids.

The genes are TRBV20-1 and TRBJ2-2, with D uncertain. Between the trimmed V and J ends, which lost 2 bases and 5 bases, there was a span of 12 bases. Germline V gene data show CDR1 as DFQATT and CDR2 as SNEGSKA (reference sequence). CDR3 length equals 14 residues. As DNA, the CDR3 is TGCAGTGCTAGAAAAGGATTTGGGACCGGGGAGCTGTTTTTT. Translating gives CSARKGFGTGELFF.

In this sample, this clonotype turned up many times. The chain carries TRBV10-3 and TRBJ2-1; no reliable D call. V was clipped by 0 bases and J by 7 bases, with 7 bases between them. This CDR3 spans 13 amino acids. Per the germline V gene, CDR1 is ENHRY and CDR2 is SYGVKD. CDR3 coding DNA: TGTGCCATCAGTGAGTCATTAGGGAATGAGCAGTTCTTC. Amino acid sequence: CAISESLGNEQFF.

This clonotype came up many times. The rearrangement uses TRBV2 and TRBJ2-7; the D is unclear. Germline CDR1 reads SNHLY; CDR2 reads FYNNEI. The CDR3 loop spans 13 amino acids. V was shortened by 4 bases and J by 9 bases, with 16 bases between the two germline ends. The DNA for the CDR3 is TGTGCCAGCAGTGTCCGTTTTGGAGTTATGCAGTACTTC. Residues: CASSVRFGVMQYF.

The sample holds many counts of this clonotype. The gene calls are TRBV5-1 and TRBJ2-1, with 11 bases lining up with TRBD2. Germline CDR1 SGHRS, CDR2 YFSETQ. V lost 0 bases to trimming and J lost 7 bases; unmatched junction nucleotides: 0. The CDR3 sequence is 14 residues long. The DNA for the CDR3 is TGCGCCAGCAGCTTGGGACTAGCGGGAAATGAGCAGTTCTTC. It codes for CASSLGLAGNEQFF.